This entry is about one T cell receptor beta chain. Its antigen is unknown. The source of the sample is a study of response to subunit inactivated influenza vaccine. Whole-study findings and limits: The authors offered the suggestion that each seasonal influenza vaccination recruits few new T cells.

TCRdb ran MiXCR on the RT-PCR reads and lists one entry per CDR3 protein. In the table there are over 750,000 distinct CDR3 sequences, 21% of which are singletons. This sequence originates from a man aged 45 to 65 who received an inactivated influenza vaccine. The material was PBMCs from blood, obtained 5 days after vaccination.

CDR3 in amino acids: CSVARPKAGSNEQFF. CDR3 in DNA: TGCAGCGTTGCCCGGCCAAAAGCGGGAAGTAATGAGCAGTTCTTC. This sequence joins TRBV29-1 and TRBJ2-1; TRBD2 aligns across 7 bases. The germline CDR1 and CDR2 sequences are SQVTM and ANQGSEA. V lost 4 bases and J lost 7; bases outside the gene matches: 13. CDR3 length: 15 residues.